A selection of T cell receptor beta chains follows, all from one sample in a study of response to subunit inactivated influenza vaccine. TCRdb called the RT-PCR reads again in MiXCR, with one record for every CDR3 protein. The sample lists roughly 780,000 distinct CDR3 sequences, less than 20% seen once, with 9.5% to 13% in the top ten. Sequencing was performed on PBMCs from blood, taken roughly 5 days after vaccination. These receptors came from a middle-aged man who received an inactivated influenza vaccine. The CDR3 runs from the conserved cysteine through the conserved F or W. D genes are given only for firm matches. Clone size, where shown, is once, few, many, or a class for clones that have expanded.

TRBV28	TRBJ2-3	TRBD1	.	TGTGCCAGCAGTTCTCTGGGGACAGGGACGCATGATACGCAGTATTTT	CASSSLGTGTHDTQYF
TRBV12-3/TRBV12-4	TRBJ2-3	TRBD2	.	TGTGCCAGCAGGAGGGGACTAGCGGGAGGCAAGGCAGATACGCAGTATTTT	CASRRGLAGGKADTQYF
TRBV6-5	TRBJ2-2	TRBD2	.	TGTGCCAGCAGTTACACGGGAGGAGATTACGGGGAGCTGTTTTTT	CASSYTGGDYGELFF
TRBV6-5	TRBJ2-1	.	.	TGTGCCAGCTTGCGGGGAGGCGAGCAGTTCTTC	CASLRGGEQFF
TRBV6-2/TRBV6-3	TRBJ2-1	.	many	TGTGCCAGCAGTTACTCGATAACGGACCCGGGGACGTACAATGAGCAGTTCTTC	CASSYSITDPGTYNEQFF
TRBV20-1	TRBJ2-1	TRBD1	.	TGCAGTGCTACCGGACAGGAGAAGTTTTTCTACAATGAGCAGTTCTTC	CSATGQEKFFYNEQFF
TRBV4-3	TRBJ2-1	.	many	TGCGCCAGCAGCCAAGATTGGGGGGGAGACAGGGGTTGGAGCGATGAGCAGTTCTTC	CASSQDWGGDRGWSDEQFF
TRBV11-2	TRBJ2-1	TRBD2	few	TGTGCCAGCAGTTGGACTAGCGGCACCATGATGGATGAGCAGTTCTTC	CASSWTSGTMMDEQFF
TRBV11-1	TRBJ2-1	.	few	TGTGCCAGCAGCAAACTGACTGGACGTTACAATGAGCAGTTCTTC	CASSKLTGRYNEQFF
TRBV20-1	TRBJ2-7	.	few	TGCAGTGCTACGGACGGTCGAGGAATCTACGAGCAGTACTTC	CSATDGRGIYEQYF
TRBV7-9	TRBJ2-3	TRBD2	.	TGTGCCAGCAGCTTCGAACTAGCGGGTGGAGATACGCAGTATTTT	CASSFELAGGDTQYF
TRBV20-1	TRBJ1-5	TRBD1	.	TGCAGTGCTGAACGAGGGGGCACGAATCAGCCCCAGCATTTT	CSAERGGTNQPQHF
TRBV7-2	TRBJ2-4	TRBD2	few	TGTGCCAGCAGCTTAGTATGGGGAGGGGAAGGAAACATTCAGTACTTC	CASSLVWGGEGNIQYF
TRBV20-1	TRBJ2-3	TRBD2	.	TGCAGTGCTAGAGATACCTCCCACTTTAGCGGGGGAACAGATACGCAGTATTTT	CSARDTSHFSGGTDTQYF
TRBV5-6	TRBJ1-1	.	.	TGTGCCAGCGGTAAACAGGGACCCCGGGATGAAGCTTTCTTT	CASGKQGPRDEAFF
TRBV12-3/TRBV12-4	TRBJ1-2	.	many	TGTGCCAGCAGTTTTTTCCCTTCGTTCTATGGCTACACCTTC	CASSFFPSFYGYTF
TRBV7-2	TRBJ1-4	.	.	TGTGCCAGCAGCTTATCCGGGTCAATGTGGGAAAAACTGTTTTTT	CASSLSGSMWEKLFF
TRBV29-1	TRBJ2-3	.	few	TGCAGCGTCGATGGGTCTCTGGGGGATACGCAGTATTTT	CSVDGSLGDTQYF
TRBV12-3/TRBV12-4	TRBJ2-2	.	.	TGTGCCAGCAAGACGACAGGCCCCGATGGGGAGCTGTTTTTT	CASKTTGPDGELFF
TRBV6-5	TRBJ2-7	.	few	TGTGCCAGCAGTTACTCTCAGCTTTCCTACGAGCAGTACTTC	CASSYSQLSYEQYF
TRBV6-1	TRBJ2-1	TRBD2	many	TGTGCCAGCAGTCCTTTTAGCGGGAGGGCCCAGAATGAGCAGTTCTTC	CASSPFSGRAQNEQFF
TRBV5-1	TRBJ1-1	.	many	TGCGCCAGCAGCCTGGAGTACGGAACTGAAGCTTTCTTT	CASSLEYGTEAFF
TRBV12-3/TRBV12-4	TRBJ2-7	TRBD1	.	TGTGCCAGCAGTTCCCGGGACAGGGGGATCTACGAGCAGTACTTC	CASSSRDRGIYEQYF
TRBV6-5	TRBJ2-1	.	.	TGTGCCAGCAGTTATAGGGCAGAGCCCTGGAATGAGCAGTTCTTC	CASSYRAEPWNEQFF
TRBV5-1	TRBJ2-1	TRBD2	medium-sized	TGCGCCAGCAGCTCTGGACTAGCGGGAGATATTAATGATGAGCAGTTCTTC	CASSSGLAGDINDEQFF